The clone carrying this T cell receptor beta chain appeared a few times. Its cognate antigen is unknown. Isolated PBMCs totaled at least 7 million in each sample. This sample is part of a study of blood T cells in healthy people across ages. General study points: Considered underestimates were the diversity estimates obtained from one million T cells. Without sorted subsets, naive and antigen-experienced compartments could not be conclusively compared.

Combining a sample-barcoded 5' primer with a J-beta primer mix, a second PCR ran for 7 to 11 cycles. TCRdb redid the calling of the 5' RACE reads with MiXCR, one entry per CDR3 protein. The table shows 1.2 million to 1.5 million distinct CDR3 sequences, with approximately 63% occurring only once. Germline-derived CDR1 and CDR2 are KGHDR and SFDVKD. J gave up 7 bases and V 3 bases, and 11 bases lay outside the gene matches. This CDR3 region has 16 residues. The V gene is TRBV24-1, the J gene TRBJ2-5; 9 bases fit TRBD1. The TCR originated in a man younger than 35 in good health. The sequenced material came from blood. The CDR3 is CATSDPTGQGEWTQYF. Here the CDR3 DNA reads TGTGCCACCAGTGATCCCACGGGACAGGGTGAATGGACCCAGTACTTC.